The sequence of this TCR beta chain was determined in a study of cytomegalovirus exposure and HLA in healthy donors. Broader study findings: The study flagged approximately 180 TCR beta chains as cytomegalovirus-associated.

For this clone: Its antigen is unidentified.

In the PCR, 60 Vbeta and 13 Jbeta primers were used. Repertoires were generated with immunoSEQ multiplex PCR, while TCRdb's copy carries only in-frame clones and drops some. The table for this sample gives about 60,000 clones. V lost 2 bases, J lost 0 bases, and 0 bases stayed unmatched. Germline values: CDR1 SNHLY, CDR2 FYNNEI. This CDR3 region has 15 residues. Material for sequencing was PBMCs. This TCR came from a man aged 50-60 years in good health and CMV-seropositive. The chain uses TRBV2 and TRBJ2-2, with TRBD2 matching over 7 bases. The chain's CDR3 is CASSESGANTGELFF. For the CDR3, the DNA is TGTGCCAGCAGTGAAAGCGGGGCGAACACCGGGGAGCTGTTTTTT.